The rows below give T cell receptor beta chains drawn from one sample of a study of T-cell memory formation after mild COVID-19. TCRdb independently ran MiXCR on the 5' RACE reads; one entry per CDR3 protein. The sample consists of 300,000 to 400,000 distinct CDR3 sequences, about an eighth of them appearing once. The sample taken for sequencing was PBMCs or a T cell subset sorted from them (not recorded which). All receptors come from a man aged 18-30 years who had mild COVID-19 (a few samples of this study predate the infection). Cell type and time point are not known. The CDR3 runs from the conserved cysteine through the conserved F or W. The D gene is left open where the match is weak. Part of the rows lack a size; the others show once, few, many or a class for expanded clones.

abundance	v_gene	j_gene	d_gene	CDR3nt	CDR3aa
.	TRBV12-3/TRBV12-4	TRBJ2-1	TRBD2	TGTGCCAGCAGTGAGGGACTAGCCACTTTCAATGAGCAGTTCTTC	CASSEGLATFNEQFF
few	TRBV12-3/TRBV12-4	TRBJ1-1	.	TGTGCCAGCAGTTTAAGAGTTGTGGGGGACCTGAACACTGAAGCTTTCTTT	CASSLRVVGDLNTEAFF
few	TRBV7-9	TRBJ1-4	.	TGTGCCAGCAGCAGTTACAGAGATACTAATGAAAAACTGTTTTTT	CASSSYRDTNEKLFF
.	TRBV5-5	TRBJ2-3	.	TGTGCCAGCAGCCTCCTAGTACGCACAGATACGCAGTATTTT	CASSLLVRTDTQYF
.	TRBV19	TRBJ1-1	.	TGTGCCAGTAGTATATCAAGGGACACTGAAGCTTTCTTT	CASSISRDTEAFF
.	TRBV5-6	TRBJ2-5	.	TGTGCCAGCAGCGTAGATTTAGGGGCAGAGACCCAGTACTTC	CASSVDLGAETQYF
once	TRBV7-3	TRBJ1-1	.	TGTGCCAGCAGCCAAGGACATTTGGGAGCTGAAGCTTTCTTT	CASSQGHLGAEAFF
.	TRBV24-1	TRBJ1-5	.	TGTGCCACCAGTGACCACACGACAGGCCTCAATCAGCCCCAGCATTTT	CATSDHTTGLNQPQHF
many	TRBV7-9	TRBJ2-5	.	TGTGCCAGCAGCTTGTCCGAAGAGACCCAGTACTTC	CASSLSEETQYF
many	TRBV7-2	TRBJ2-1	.	TGTGCCAGCAGCTTAGGTAGGTTGGCTGAGCAGTTCTTC	CASSLGRLAEQFF
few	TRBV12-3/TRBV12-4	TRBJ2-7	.	TGTGCCAGCACACATGGGGGGAGGCAGTACGAGCAGTACTTC	CASTHGGRQYEQYF
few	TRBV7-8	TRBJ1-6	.	TGTGCCAGCAGGCAAGGGGAGGGTGCGGTGGTAAATTCACCCCTCCACTTT	CASRQGEGAVVNSPLHF
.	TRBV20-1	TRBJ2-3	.	TGCAGTGCTAGACGGGGGCAGGAGGGAACAGATACGCAGTATTTT	CSARRGQEGTDTQYF
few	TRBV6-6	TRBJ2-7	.	TGTGCCAGCAGTTACTCGATAGCCTTACGGGACTACGAGCAGTACTTC	CASSYSIALRDYEQYF
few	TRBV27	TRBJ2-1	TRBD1	TGTGCCAGCAGTAGCGACAGGGGATATTACAATGAGCAGTTCTTC	CASSSDRGYYNEQFF
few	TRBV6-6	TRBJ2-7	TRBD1	TGTGCCAGCGAGCTCGACAGGGCCTACGAGCAGTACTTC	CASELDRAYEQYF
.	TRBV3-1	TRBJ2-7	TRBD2	TGTGCCAGCAGCCAAAGTAGCGGGGGTTCAGTCGAGCAGTACTTC	CASSQSSGGSVEQYF
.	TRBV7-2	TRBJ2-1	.	TGTGCCAGCAACACTGTGGGGGGATCAATATACAATGAGCAGTTCTTC	CASNTVGGSIYNEQFF
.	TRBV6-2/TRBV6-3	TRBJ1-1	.	TGTGCCAGCAGTTCCGGTGGAGCTTTCTTT	CASSSGGAFF
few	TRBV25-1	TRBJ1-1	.	TGTGCCAGCAGTGAACCTCCCCGGGTCATGAACACTGAAGCTTTCTTT	CASSEPPRVMNTEAFF
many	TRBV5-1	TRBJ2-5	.	TGTGCCAGCAGCTTAGCCGAAGAGACCCAGTACTTC	CASSLAEETQYF
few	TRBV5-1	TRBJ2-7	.	TGCGCCAGCAGCTTGAAAGACAGTTTGAACTACGAGCAGTACTTC	CASSLKDSLNYEQYF
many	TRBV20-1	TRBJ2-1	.	TGCAGTGCTAGAGCGCAAGGCCCTTACAATGAGCAGTTCTTC	CSARAQGPYNEQFF
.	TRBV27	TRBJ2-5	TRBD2	TGTGCCAGCACGCAGCGGGGGACCATTCAAGAGACCCAGTACTTC	CASTQRGTIQETQYF
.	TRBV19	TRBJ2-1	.	TGTGCCAGTAGTATCCCACCTAAGCAGTTCTTC	CASSIPPKQFF
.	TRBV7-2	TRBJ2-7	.	TGTGCCAGCAGCCACCCGGCACGGGGGAGTTACGAGCAGTACTTC	CASSHPARGSYEQYF
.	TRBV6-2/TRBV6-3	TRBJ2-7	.	TGTGCCAGCAGTGACCCGACAGGTTCCTACGAGCAGTACTTC	CASSDPTGSYEQYF
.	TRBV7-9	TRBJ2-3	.	TGTGCCAGCAGCTCACCGGCGATGGCACTCCGTGCTAGCACAGATACGCAGTATTTT	CASSSPAMALRASTDTQYF
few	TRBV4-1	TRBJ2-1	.	TGCGCCAGCAGCCAGGGTCCCGGGTGGAATGAGCAGTTCTTC	CASSQGPGWNEQFF
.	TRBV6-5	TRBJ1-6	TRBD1	TGTGCCAGCAGCCCCAGGGGGGGACGTCATAATTCACCCCTCCACTTT	CASSPRGGRHNSPLHF
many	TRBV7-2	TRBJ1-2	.	TGTGCCAGCAGCTTAGGGCAACGCCGTGAGGGCTACACCTTC	CASSLGQRREGYTF
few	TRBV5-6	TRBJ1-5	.	TGTGCCAGCAGCTTTCCAGGTAGCAATCAGCCCCAGCATTTT	CASSFPGSNQPQHF
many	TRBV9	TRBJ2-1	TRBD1	TGTGCCAGCAGCGCAACAGGGGGCCCCTACAATGAGCAGTTCTTC	CASSATGGPYNEQFF
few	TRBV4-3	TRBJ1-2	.	TGCGCCAGCAGCTCCGGGTGGGGTAGCCCGGGCTACACCTTC	CASSSGWGSPGYTF
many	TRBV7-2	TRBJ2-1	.	TGTGCCAGCAGCTCCTTCAGGGCAGGGGATGAGCAGTTCTTC	CASSSFRAGDEQFF
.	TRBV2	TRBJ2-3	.	TGTGCCAGCAGTGAAAATCATAGCACAGATACGCAGTATTTT	CASSENHSTDTQYF
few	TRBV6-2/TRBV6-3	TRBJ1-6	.	TGTGCCAGCAGTTATGGGGGGGCCCGTTCACCCCTCCACTTT	CASSYGGARSPLHF
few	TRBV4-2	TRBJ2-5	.	TGTGCCAGCAGCCAAGGGACGACTACACAAGAGACCCAGTACTTC	CASSQGTTTQETQYF
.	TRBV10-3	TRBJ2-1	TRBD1	TGTGCCATCAGCCGGGACAGGTCTTACAATGAGCAGTTCTTC	CAISRDRSYNEQFF
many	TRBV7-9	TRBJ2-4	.	TGTGCCAGCAGCGTTACGGGGGCAGCCCTAGCCAAAAACATTCAGTACTTC	CASSVTGAALAKNIQYF
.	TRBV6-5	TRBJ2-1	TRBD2	TGTGCCAGCAGTTACTCGCCGGCGGGGGGGCTTGATGAGCAGTTCTTC	CASSYSPAGGLDEQFF
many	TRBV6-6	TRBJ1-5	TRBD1	TGTGCCAGCAGTTACTCGGATCCTCGGGACAGGAGGAATCAGCCCCAGCATTTT	CASSYSDPRDRRNQPQHF
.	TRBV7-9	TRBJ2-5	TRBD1	TGTGCCAGCAGCTTAGCTAGGGACAGGGAGACCCAGTACTTC	CASSLARDRETQYF
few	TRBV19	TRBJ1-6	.	TGTGCCAGTAGTATCAGGGATTCACCCCTCCACTTT	CASSIRDSPLHF
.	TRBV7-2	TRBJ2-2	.	TGTGCCAGCAGGGCGGTGTTGGGGTTTGACACCGGGGAGCTGTTTTTT	CASRAVLGFDTGELFF
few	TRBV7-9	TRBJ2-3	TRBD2	TGTGCCAGCAGCGGTACTAGCGGGTTCACAGATACGCAGTATTTT	CASSGTSGFTDTQYF
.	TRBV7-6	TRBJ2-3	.	TGTGCCAGCAGCTTATGGCGAGGGGATACGCAGTATTTT	CASSLWRGDTQYF
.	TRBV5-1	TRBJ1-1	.	TGCGCCAGCAGCTTGATCAGGGGCCGGAACACTGAAGCTTTCTTT	CASSLIRGRNTEAFF
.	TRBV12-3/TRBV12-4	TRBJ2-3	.	TGTGCCAGCCAACCATTAACAGATACGCAGTATTTT	CASQPLTDTQYF
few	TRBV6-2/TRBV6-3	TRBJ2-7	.	TGTGCCAGCAGTTACCAGGAGCCTCAAGAGCAGTACTTC	CASSYQEPQEQYF
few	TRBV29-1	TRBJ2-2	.	TGCAGCGTTGGCACCGGGGAGCTGTTTTTT	CSVGTGELFF
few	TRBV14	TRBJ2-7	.	TGTGCCAGCAGCCAAGGCCCGCCCGATTACTACGAGCAGTACTTC	CASSQGPPDYYEQYF
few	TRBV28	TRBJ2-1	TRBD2	TGTGCCAGCAGTTATTATGGCGGGGGGGCCTACAATGAGCAGTTCTTC	CASSYYGGGAYNEQFF
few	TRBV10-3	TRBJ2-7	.	TGTGCCATCAGTGAGTCGAAATCGGGAGAGCAGTACTTC	CAISESKSGEQYF
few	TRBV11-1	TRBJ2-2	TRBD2	TGTGCCAGCAGCCTCGGGGGGGGAGCCGGGGAGCTGTTTTTT	CASSLGGGAGELFF
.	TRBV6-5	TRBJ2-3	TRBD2	TGTGCCAGCAGTTACCCCGGGGGGGCCCCAGATACGCAGTATTTT	CASSYPGGAPDTQYF
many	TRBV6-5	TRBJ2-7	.	TGTGCCAGCAGTTACTCCCAGGTGGCCTACGAGCAGTACTTC	CASSYSQVAYEQYF
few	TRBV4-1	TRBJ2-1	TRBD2	TGCGCCAGCAGCCAATTAATAGCGGGTGAGCAGTTCTTC	CASSQLIAGEQFF